Sequencing of this TCR beta chain was carried out in a study of beta chain features in type 1 diabetes. Sequencing targeted expressed TCRB transcripts, as all isolated RNA had been reverse transcribed. The protocol was immunoSEQ multiplex PCR, while the TCRdb copy is restricted to in-frame clones and leaves out a portion. The repertoire includes under 250,000 clones, 27% of them detected once, and roughly 4.1% sits in the top ten. This clone occurred a few times. V gave up 6 bases and J gave up 2 bases; unmatched junction bases: 8. The V gene's germline CDR1 is SQVTM and CDR2 ANQGSEA. The CDR3 is made up of 14 amino acids.

The chain joins TRBV29-1 to TRBJ2-7; 9 bases fit TRBD1. Sequenced input: central memory CD4+ T cells from blood. This receptor was identified in a man aged 30-40 years in good health. CDR3 residues: CSVVPGQGTYEQYF. CDR3 coding DNA: TGCAGCGTAGTACCGGGACAGGGAACCTACGAGCAGTACTTC.